This TCR beta chain was observed in a study of blood T cell repertoires in COVID-19. Study details: COVID-19 samples, acute and convalescent, were from the United States, Italy and Spain.

From germline, CDR1 is SGHTA and CDR2 FQGNSA. Trimming took off 2 bases at V and 1 base at J, with 17 bases between the two ends. The CDR3 consists of 17 residues. Everyone who took part was roughly 18 to 95 years old, and they came from fewer than 25 US areas. Cohorts were based on clinical histories the participants reported. Data came from immunoSEQ multiplex PCR; TCRdb stores just in-frame clones and leaves some out. In the table there are approximately 390,000 clones, just under 90% of which are singletons. The sample comprised PBMCs or T cells enriched from blood (not recorded which). This clonotype was obtained from a woman aged 50 to 60 who had recovered from COVID-19. The chain uses TRBV7-2 and TRBJ1-1, with D maybe TRBD1 (6 bases). The CDR3 loop is CASSLRVPGHQNTEAFF. The CDR3 nucleotides are TGTGCCAGCAGCTTACGGGTCCCGGGACACCAGAACACTGAAGCTTTCTTT.